Below, one T cell receptor (beta chain) is given with its context. Its specificity is not known. This sample was included in a study of cytomegalovirus exposure and HLA in healthy donors. Overall study: In a later analysis, the 90 to 150 validation repertoires were reported to have used the same platform as the 600 to 800 first-cohort repertoires. Study-wide results and limits: Rarity characterized most TCR sequences, yet some public TCRs appeared in many donors. High specificity and sensitivity for cytomegalovirus status were reported for the classifier.

The study drew the donors from its approximately 130-subject validation cohort, separate from the roughly 700-subject first cohort. Germline CDR1 MNHNY, CDR2 SVGAGI (reference sequence). Between the trimmed V and J ends, which lost 0 bases and 3 bases, there was a span of 6 bases. There are 14 residues in the CDR3. Only in-frame clones appear in the TCRdb table, and some are missing; sequencing was by immunoSEQ multiplex PCR. The sample holds some 320,000 clones, roughly 87% seen once. Sequencing was performed on PBMCs. The V and J genes are TRBV6-6 and TRBJ2-1; D remains unclear. The origin of this receptor is a woman between 25 and 40 years old in good health and CMV-seropositive. The CDR3 reads CASSYSGYYNEQFF. The CDR3 coding sequence is TGTGCCAGCAGTTACTCGGGGTACTACAATGAGCAGTTCTTC.